Listed below are T cell receptor beta chains from one sample, sequenced in a study of radiotherapy plus CTLA-4 blockade in lung cancer. The data were produced by immunoSEQ multiplex PCR, yet TCRdb's version contains in-frame clones alone and is incomplete. The sample has about 70,000 clones; roughly 78% are singletons. This specimen was peripheral blood, taken from a patient treated with radiotherapy plus ipilimumab. These receptors came from a human donor with non-small cell lung cancer who had a complete response to radiotherapy plus ipilimumab. Each CDR3 is given with its conserved first and last residue. D genes are given only for firm matches. Size tells how often a clone was seen (once, few, many) or the class of an expanded clone, and some rows leave it out.

>TRBV9|few|.|TRBJ1-6
TGTGCCAGCAGCAGTCGGGTTACCTATAATTCACCCCTCCACTTT
CASSSRVTYNSPLHF
>TRBV27|.|.|TRBJ1-5
TGTGCCAGCAGTTTATCGAACAGCGGCAATCAGCCCCAGCATTTT
CASSLSNSGNQPQHF
>TRBV25-1|.|.|TRBJ1-4
TGTGCCAGCAGTGACAGGGGTGGTGAAAAACTGTTTTTT
CASSDRGGEKLFF
>TRBV9|.|TRBD2|TRBJ2-1
TGTGCCAGCAGCGGATTAGCGGGGGGGCTCTACAATGAGCAGTTCTTC
CASSGLAGGLYNEQFF
>TRBV11-3|.|.|TRBJ2-5
TGTGCCAGCAGCTCCGGCGAGACCCAGTACTTC
CASSSGETQYF
>TRBV15|.|.|TRBJ1-5
TGTGCCACCAGCAGAGATACGTACCCTGATCAGCCCCAGCATTTT
CATSRDTYPDQPQHF
>TRBV10-3|once|TRBD1|TRBJ2-7
TGTGCCATCAGGAGGACAGGGGGTGGGGATTACGAGCAGTACTTC
CAIRRTGGGDYEQYF
>TRBV14|.|.|TRBJ1-6
TGTGCCAGCAGCCAAGAAGATGGGGTCTATAATTCACCCCTCCACTTT
CASSQEDGVYNSPLHF
>TRBV7-9|.|.|TRBJ2-1
TGTGCCAGCAGCTTCGGTTTAGAGCAGTTCTTC
CASSFGLEQFF
>TRBV7-2|.|TRBD1|TRBJ2-2
TGTGCCAGCAGCCCAGGGGGTTGGTCCACCGGGGAGCTGTTTTTT
CASSPGGWSTGELFF
>TRBV11-2|.|.|TRBJ2-1
TGTGCCAGCAGCTTAACCCCAGGGGATAGCTCCTACAATGAGCAGTTCTTC
CASSLTPGDSSYNEQFF
>TRBV5-1|.|.|TRBJ2-4
TGCGCCAGCAGCTTGGGACAGCTAGCCAAAAACATTCAGTACTTC
CASSLGQLAKNIQYF
>TRBV10-2|.|TRBD2|TRBJ2-1
TGCGCCAGCAGTGACCCTAGCGGGAGTAGTAGGTCCTACAATGAGCAGTTCTTC
CASSDPSGSSRSYNEQFF
>TRBV7-8|few|.|TRBJ2-7
TGTGCCAGCAGCTTTATGCAGGAGACCTACGAGCAGTACTTC
CASSFMQETYEQYF
>TRBV10-3|once|.|TRBJ2-1
TGTGCCATCAGTGAAAGGTGGGAGACTAATGAGCAGTTCTTC
CAISERWETNEQFF
>TRBV9|.|.|TRBJ1-5
TGTGCCAGCTCGGCTGGGTTCAATCAGCCCCAGCATTTT
CASSAGFNQPQHF
>TRBV7-6|.|.|TRBJ2-7
TGTGCCAGCAGCCCCCCCGAAACCTACGAGCAGTACTTC
CASSPPETYEQYF
>TRBV27|.|.|TRBJ1-5
TGTGCCAGCAGCATTGTTATAGCTAATCAGCCCCAGCATTTT
CASSIVIANQPQHF
>TRBV11-3|.|.|TRBJ2-5
TGTGCCAGCAGCTTATACCGCTTCGCGGAGTACCAAGAGACCCAGTACTTC
CASSLYRFAEYQETQYF
>TRBV5-1|.|.|TRBJ2-1
TGCGCCAGCTTAGGGGGAGCCTACAATGAGCAGTTCTTC
CASLGGAYNEQFF
>TRBV29-1|.|.|TRBJ1-4
TGCAGCGGGCGGGGGGCAGCAACTAATGAAAAACTGTTTTTT
CSGRGAATNEKLFF
>TRBV19|.|.|TRBJ1-2
TGTGCCAGTAGTATAGTCGGGATGACCTATGGCTACACCTTC
CASSIVGMTYGYTF
>TRBV7-9|.|.|TRBJ2-2
TGTGCCAGCAGCTTATACGGGGAGCTGTTTTTT
CASSLYGELFF
>TRBV13|.|.|TRBJ2-7
TGTGCCAGCAGCTTAGGAGGCTACGAGCAGTACTTC
CASSLGGYEQYF
>TRBV28|.|.|TRBJ1-2
TGTGCCAGCAGTTTCCCCTCGGTAGGGAGGACTGGCTACACCTTC
CASSFPSVGRTGYTF
>TRBV2|once|.|TRBJ1-2
TGTGCCAGCAGTCGTACAGGAATCGATGGCTACACCTTC
CASSRTGIDGYTF
>TRBV7-9|.|.|TRBJ2-3
TGTGCCAGCAGCTCGAGGGAGACAGGTTTATTGGATACGCAGTATTTT
CASSSRETGLLDTQYF
>TRBV12-5|.|TRBD1|TRBJ2-7
TGTGCTAGTGGCCCGGACAGGGTCTACGAGCAGTACTTC
CASGPDRVYEQYF
>TRBV5-1|.|.|TRBJ1-1
TGCGCCAGCAGCTGGCAGGTGGGAAGTGGGAACACTGAAGCTTTCTTT
CASSWQVGSGNTEAFF
>TRBV28|once|.|TRBJ1-2
TGTGCCAGCAAAGCTGGGCTGCCTAACTATGGCTACACCTTC
CASKAGLPNYGYTF
>TRBV15|few|TRBD1|TRBJ1-2
TGTGCCACCAGCCACAGGGGCCCCTATGGCTACACCTTC
CATSHRGPYGYTF
>TRBV7-2|few|.|TRBJ2-5
TGTGCCAGCAGCTTAGCACAGGCCCAAGAGACCCAGTACTTC
CASSLAQAQETQYF
>TRBV4-1|.|.|TRBJ1-2
TGCGCCAGCAGCCAAGGCCAGAACTATGGCTACACCTTC
CASSQGQNYGYTF
>TRBV4-1|.|.|TRBJ2-6
TGCGCCAGCAGCTCCCCCCCCAGGGCCCAATCTGGGGCCAACGTCCTGACTTTC
CASSSPPRAQSGANVLTF
>TRBV11-3|.|.|TRBJ2-2
TGTGCCAGCAGCCCCAGGTTGGCGGGAAATAGGGGGGAGCTGTTTTTT
CASSPRLAGNRGELFF
>TRBV27|.|.|TRBJ2-3
TGTGCCAGCAGTTTCCTCTTTGCGGGGGCGGGCACAGATACGCAGTATTTT
CASSFLFAGAGTDTQYF
>TRBV6-5|.|.|TRBJ1-3
TGTGCCAGCAGCCCCGGGATTTCTGGAAACACCATATATTTT
CASSPGISGNTIYF
>TRBV5-6|.|.|TRBJ2-3
TGTGCCAGCAGCCATAGTGTTCCAGATACGCAGTATTTT
CASSHSVPDTQYF
>TRBV19|.|.|TRBJ1-4
TGTGCCAGTAGTAACCTCGAAAAACTGTTTTTT
CASSNLEKLFF
>TRBV2|.|.|TRBJ1-4
TGTGCCAGCAGTAACAGGGATGGACTGTTTTTT
CASSNRDGLFF